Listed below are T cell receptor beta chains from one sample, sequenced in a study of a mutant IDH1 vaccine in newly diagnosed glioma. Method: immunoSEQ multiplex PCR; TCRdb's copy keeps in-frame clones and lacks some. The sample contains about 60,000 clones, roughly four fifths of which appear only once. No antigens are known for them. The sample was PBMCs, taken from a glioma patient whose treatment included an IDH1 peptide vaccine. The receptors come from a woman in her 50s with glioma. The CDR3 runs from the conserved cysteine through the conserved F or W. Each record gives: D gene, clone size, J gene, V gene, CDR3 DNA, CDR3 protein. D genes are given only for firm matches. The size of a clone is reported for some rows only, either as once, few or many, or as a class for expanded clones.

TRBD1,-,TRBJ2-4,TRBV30,TGTGCCTGGAGTAAGGGGACAGGGACCAAAAACATTCAGTACTTC,CAWSKGTGTKNIQYF
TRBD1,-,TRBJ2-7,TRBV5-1,TGCGCCAGCAGCTCGACAGGGAGCGCCTACGAGCAGTACTTC,CASSSTGSAYEQYF
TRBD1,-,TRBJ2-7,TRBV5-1,TGCGCCAGCAGCCCCAAGACAGGGACCTTTGTCTCCTACGAGCAGTACTTC,CASSPKTGTFVSYEQYF
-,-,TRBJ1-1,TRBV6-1,TGTGCCAGCAGTTTACAGGGCCTGAACACTGAAGCTTTCTTT,CASSLQGLNTEAFF
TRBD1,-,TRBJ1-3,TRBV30,TGTGCCTGGAGTGTCCCTGGACAGGGGAAAAATGGAAACACCATATATTTT,CAWSVPGQGKNGNTIYF
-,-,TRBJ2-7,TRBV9,TGTGCCAGCAGTAGTAGGGCCGGTCAGGACGAGCAGTACTTC,CASSSRAGQDEQYF
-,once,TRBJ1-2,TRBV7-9,TGTGCCAGCAGCTTAGGCGACAGGAGATCTAACTATGGCTACACCTTC,CASSLGDRRSNYGYTF
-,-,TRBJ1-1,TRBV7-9,TGTGCCAGCAGTCCTAGACAGGCTGGAGCTTTCTTT,CASSPRQAGAFF
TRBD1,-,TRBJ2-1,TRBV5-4,TGTGCCAGCAGCTCCTGGGACAGCTACAATGAGCAGTTCTTC,CASSSWDSYNEQFF
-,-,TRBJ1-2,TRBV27,TGTGCCAGCAGTTTGGGCAGGGCCTTGAACTATGGCTACACCTTC,CASSLGRALNYGYTF
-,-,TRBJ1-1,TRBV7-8,TGTGCCAGCAGCGGAGGGGGGACGATTGCTTTCTTT,CASSGGGTIAFF
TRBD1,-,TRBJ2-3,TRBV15,TGTGCCACCAGCCGGCGACAGGGGGCGGGCACAGATACGCAGTATTTT,CATSRRQGAGTDTQYF
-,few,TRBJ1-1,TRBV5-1,TGCGCCAGCAGCTCACGTTTTAAGAACACTGAAGCTTTCTTT,CASSSRFKNTEAFF
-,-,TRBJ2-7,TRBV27,TGTGCCAGCAGTGATTTCTACGAGCAGTACTTC,CASSDFYEQYF
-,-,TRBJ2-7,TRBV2,TGTGCCAGCAGTGAAGCCCCCTACATGACCCTCTACGAGCAGTACTTC,CASSEAPYMTLYEQYF
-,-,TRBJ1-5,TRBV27,TGTGCCAGCAGTCCCAGCCTGGTTAGCAATCAGCCCCAGCATTTT,CASSPSLVSNQPQHF
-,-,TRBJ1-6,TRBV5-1,TGCGCCAGCAGCTGGGGGCTCTCCTATAATTCACCCCTCCACTTT,CASSWGLSYNSPLHF
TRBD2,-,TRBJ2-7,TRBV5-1,TGCGCCAGCAGCTTGCCCGGGGGGGACTACGAGCAGTACTTC,CASSLPGGDYEQYF
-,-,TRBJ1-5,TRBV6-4,TGTGCCAGCAGTGACTCCAGTAAAGGAACTCAGCCCCAGCATTTT,CASSDSSKGTQPQHF
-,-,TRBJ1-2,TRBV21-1,TGTGCCAGCAGCAAAGGAAGCGGGGGGATTAACTATGGCTACACCTTC,CASSKGSGGINYGYTF
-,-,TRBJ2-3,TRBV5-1,TGCGCCAGCAGCTTGGAATGGGGGTCCCCAGATACGCAGTATTTT,CASSLEWGSPDTQYF
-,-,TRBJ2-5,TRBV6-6,TGTGCCGGGGGGATAGGATACGAGACCCAGTACTTC,CAGGIGYETQYF
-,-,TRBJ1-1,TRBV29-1,TGCAGCGTTGTTTCAGGGTACACTGAAGCTTTCTTT,CSVVSGYTEAFF
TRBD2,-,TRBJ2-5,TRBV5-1,TGCGCCAGCAGCTCAGGAGCGGGGAAAGAGACCCAGTACTTC,CASSSGAGKETQYF
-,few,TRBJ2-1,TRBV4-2,TGTGCCAGCAGCCTCAATGTGGGGGGCTTCAATGAGCAGTTCTTC,CASSLNVGGFNEQFF
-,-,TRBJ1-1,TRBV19,TGTGCCAGTAGCCCTCCGACAGGCTGGAACACTGAAGCTTTCTTT,CASSPPTGWNTEAFF
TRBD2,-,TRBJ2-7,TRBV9,TGTGCCAGCAGCGTTAGTACTAGCGGGGCCCCACGCGAGCAGTACTTC,CASSVSTSGAPREQYF